This entry lists 14 T cell receptor beta chains sequenced from one sample in a study of control samples from healthy donors and cancer patients. Method: immunoSEQ multiplex PCR; TCRdb's copy keeps in-frame clones and lacks some. Of about 65,000 clones in the sample, around nine tenths were seen once. The sequencing sample was made of PBMCs. These receptors were taken from a woman aged 45-60 years with colorectal cancer.

This sequence joins TRBV7-6 and TRBJ1-4, with 7 bases matching TRBD1. The CDR3 totals 16 residues. J was trimmed by 3 bases and V by 5 bases; bases with no gene match: 9. CDR1 and CDR2 (germline): SGHVS, FNYEAQ. For the CDR3, the DNA is TGTGCCAGCAGCCCAGAATTCACAGGGGCTAATGAAAAACTGTTTTTT. Its translation: CASSPEFTGANEKLFF. Full variable domain (remainder filled in from reference TRBV7-6 and TRBJ1-4): GAGVSQSPRYKVTKRGQDVALRCDPISGHVSLYWYRQALGQGPEFLTYFNYEAQQDKSGLPNDRFSAERPEGSISTLTIQRTEQRDSAMYRCASSPEFTGANEKLFFGSGTQLSVL.

The rearrangement joins TRBV7-3 to TRBJ2-7; D is unclear. From germline, CDR1 is SGHTA and CDR2 FQGTGA. Trimming shortened V by 1 base and J by 4 bases, and 8 bases separated the two germline ends. CDR3 length: 13 amino acids. CDR3 sequence: CASSLRPYYEQYF. DNA for the CDR3: TGTGCCAGCAGCTTAAGACCGTATTACGAGCAGTACTTC.

The CDR3 region has the DNA TGTGCCACCCGTCCAGGTTATAATGAAAAACTGTTTTTT. Protein product: CATRPGYNEKLFF. V usage is TRBV2 and J usage is TRBJ1-4; D not certain. Trimming removed 10 bases from V and 4 bases from J, with 13 bases in between. CDR1 and CDR2 (germline): SNHLY, FYNNEI. The CDR3 totals 13 residues. The full variable domain, in which reference TRBV2 and TRBJ1-4 provide the parts outside the CDR3, is EPEVTQTPSHQVTQMGQEVILRCVPISNHLYFYWYRQILGQKVEFLVSFYNNEISEKSEIFDDQFSVERPDGSNFTLKIRSTKLEDSAMYFCATRPGYNEKLFFGSGTQLSVL.

The chain is built from TRBV20-1 and TRBJ1-1; D gene uncertain. The CDR3 sequence is 11 residues long. The V gene's germline CDR1 is DFQATT and CDR2 SNEGSKA (reference sequence). Trimming left V 6 bases short and J 5 bases short, with 10 bases between. The CDR3 protein is CSAVSGTEAFF. CDR3 DNA: TGCAGTGCCGTCTCCGGGACTGAAGCTTTCTTT.

The chain has TRBV5-4 and TRBJ2-1; 8 bases are a match to TRBD2. V shed 1 base, J shed 7 bases, and the junction held 10 bases outside the gene matches. CDR3 size: 16 residues. Germline values: CDR1 SGHNT, CDR2 YYREEE (reference sequence). The CDR3, as DNA: TGTGCCAGCAGCTTGCCCGGGACTAGAGGACGTAATGAGCAGTTCTTC. Protein product: CASSLPGTRGRNEQFF.

This clone showed up just a few times. This rearrangement joins TRBV5-1 to TRBJ2-2; no clear D. Per the germline V gene, CDR1 is SGHRS and CDR2 is YFSETQ. The CDR3 length is 14 residues. Trimming left V 5 bases short and J 6 bases short, with 14 bases between. CDR3 amino acids: CASRRTGSAGELFF. The CDR3 region has the DNA TGCGCCAGCAGACGGACCGGGTCGGCCGGGGAGCTGTTTTTT.

J is TRBJ2-7 and V is TRBV7-9, with 11 bases identical to TRBD2. The length of the CDR3 is 14 residues. From germline, CDR1 is SEHNR and CDR2 FQNEAQ (reference sequence). J lost 11 bases, V lost 3 bases, and 9 bases had no gene match. CDR3: CASSLTTLAGEKYF. The CDR3 DNA is TGTGCCAGCAGCTTGACGACACTAGCGGGAGAGAAGTACTTC.

The rearrangement links TRBV29-1 to TRBJ2-7; TRBD1 might be the D (6 bases). V was trimmed by 6 bases and J by 4 bases, leaving 19 bases between them. Per the germline V gene, CDR1 is SQVTM and CDR2 is ANQGSEA. CDR3 length equals 14 residues. CDR3 sequence (DNA): TGCAGCGTCCTCAATACAGGGTTCCCGTACGAGCAGTACTTC. Encoded protein: CSVLNTGFPYEQYF.

CDR3 coding DNA: TGTGCCAGCTCACCTTCTTGGCCCCCGAACTATGGCTACACCTTC. Residues: CASSPSWPPNYGYTF. The J gene is TRBJ1-2, the V gene TRBV18; D gene uncertain. CDR3 length: 15 residues. V shed 3 bases and J shed 2 bases, with 13 bases lying between them. CDR1 and CDR2 (germline): KGHSH, LQKENI.

The chain's CDR3 is CASSLEPGAGTDTQYF. CDR3 nucleotide sequence: TGTGCCAGCAGCTTAGAACCGGGGGCCGGCACAGATACGCAGTATTTT. The chain has TRBV7-9 and TRBJ2-3; possibly TRBD1 or TRBD2 for D (6 bases each). The CDR3 runs to 16 residues. V shed 1 base and J shed 1 base, with 12 bases lying between them. CDR1 and CDR2 from the germline V gene are SEHNR and FQNEAQ (reference sequence).

The chain recombines TRBV6-5 with TRBJ2-3, with 8 bases matching TRBD2. With V trimmed by 6 bases and J by 2 bases, 1 base remained unmatched. The CDR3 consists of 13 residues. CDR1 and CDR2 from the germline V gene are MNHEY and SVGAGI. CDR3 nucleotide sequence: TGTGCCAGCAGGCGGGGGGCCACAGATACGCAGTATTTT. Protein product: CASRRGATDTQYF.

The genes are TRBV11-2 and TRBJ2-7, with TRBD1 identical over 10 bases. CDR3 size: 14 residues. Germline V gene sequence: CDR1 SGHAT, CDR2 FQNNGV. V was clipped by 1 base and J by 6 bases; unmatched bases: 3. CDR3 protein: CASSLVRTGGEQYF. CDR3 in DNA: TGTGCCAGCAGCTTAGTTCGGACAGGGGGCGAGCAGTACTTC.

The genes are TRBV7-2 and TRBJ2-5; D possibly uses TRBD1 or TRBD2 (5 bases each). Deletions cut 1 base from V and 4 bases from J, with 13 bases between. This CDR3 spans 15 amino acids. Germline CDR1 is SGHTA and CDR2 is FQGNSA. The CDR3 loop reads CASSLEGLARETQYF. In DNA form, the CDR3 reads TGTGCCAGCAGCTTAGAGGGGCTAGCACGAGAGACCCAGTACTTC.

This clone occurred once. V usage is TRBV2 and J usage is TRBJ2-7; tentative D call: TRBD2 (6 bases). The CDR3 has 14 amino acids. Trimming left V 5 bases short and J 0 bases short, with 11 bases between. CDR1 and CDR2 (germline): SNHLY, FYNNEI. CDR3 sequence reads: CASSLGLLSYEQYF. The CDR3 DNA sequence: TGTGCCAGCAGTCTGGGACTCCTCTCCTACGAGCAGTACTTC.